This record concerns one TCR beta chain sequence. The antigen is unknown. TCRdb keeps only in-frame clones here, not all; method: immunoSEQ multiplex PCR. The sample lists tens of thousands of clones, around 83% occurring once. The record originates from a study of graft-versus-host responses after intestinal transplantation. Findings and caveats of the study: The authors found GvH clones in recipient marrow, some appearing first in ileum or blood.

V gave up 4 bases and J gave up 6 bases; unmatched junction bases: 10. This CDR3 has 15 residues. In germline, CDR1 is SGDLS, CDR2 YYNGEE. This sequence originates from a human donor who received an intestinal transplant. The V gene is TRBV9, the J gene TRBJ2-1, with 7 nucleotides matching TRBD1. The sequences come from unstimulated CD8+ T cells sorted from spleen or lymph node cells, collected before intestinal transplant. CDR3 sequence: CASSPSGTDGNEQFF. The CDR3 region has the DNA TGTGCCAGCAGCCCAAGTGGGACAGACGGCAATGAGCAGTTCTTC.